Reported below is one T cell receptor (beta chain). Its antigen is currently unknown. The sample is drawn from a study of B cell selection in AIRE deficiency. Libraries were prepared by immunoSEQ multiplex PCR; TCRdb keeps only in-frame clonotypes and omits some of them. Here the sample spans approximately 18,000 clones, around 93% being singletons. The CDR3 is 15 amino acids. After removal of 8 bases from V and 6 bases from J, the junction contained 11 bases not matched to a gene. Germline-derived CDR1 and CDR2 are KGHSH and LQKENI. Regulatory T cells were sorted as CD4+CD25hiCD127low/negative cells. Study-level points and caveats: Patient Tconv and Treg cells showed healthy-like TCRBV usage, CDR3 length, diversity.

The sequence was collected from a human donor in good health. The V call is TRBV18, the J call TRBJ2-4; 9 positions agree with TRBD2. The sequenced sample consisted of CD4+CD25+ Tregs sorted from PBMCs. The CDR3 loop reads CASQAGGGFGNIQYF. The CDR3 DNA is TGTGCCAGCCAAGCGGGAGGCGGGTTTGGAAACATTCAGTACTTC. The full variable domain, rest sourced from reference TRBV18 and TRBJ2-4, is NAGVMQNPRHLVRRRGQEARLRCSPMKGHSHVYWYRQLPEEGLKFMVYLQKENIIDESGMPKERFSAEFPKEGPSILRIQQVVRGDSAAYFCASQAGGGFGNIQYFGAGTRLSVL.